This T cell receptor (beta chain) came from a study of cytomegalovirus exposure and HLA in healthy donors. Findings of the study overall: An analysis that came later showed most CMV-associated TCR beta chains appearing HLA-restricted. HLA alleles showed associations with 16,951 TCR beta sequences in a later analysis, at a 0.05 false discovery rate.

On this clone: What it recognizes is unknown.

Use of 60 Vbeta and 13 Jbeta primers characterized the PCR. The repertoire was sequenced with immunoSEQ multiplex PCR; TCRdb's copy has only in-frame clones and lacks some. The sample gives roughly 180,000 clones, roughly 80% of which show up once; roughly 13% is in the top ten. The CDR3 has 15 residues. Germline CDR1 is SGDLS and CDR2 is YYNGEE. Sequencing was done on a sample of PBMCs. The chain links TRBV9 to TRBJ2-5; possible D gene TRBD1, 6 bases. The DNA end is more similar to TRBJ2-7, so the J call may be wrong. This TCR was recovered from a woman between 50 and 59 years old in good health and CMV-seropositive. The CDR3 region has the DNA TGTGCCAGCAGCGCGGACAGTACAGCCACCTACGAGCAGTACTTC. Encoded protein: CASSADSTATYEQYF.